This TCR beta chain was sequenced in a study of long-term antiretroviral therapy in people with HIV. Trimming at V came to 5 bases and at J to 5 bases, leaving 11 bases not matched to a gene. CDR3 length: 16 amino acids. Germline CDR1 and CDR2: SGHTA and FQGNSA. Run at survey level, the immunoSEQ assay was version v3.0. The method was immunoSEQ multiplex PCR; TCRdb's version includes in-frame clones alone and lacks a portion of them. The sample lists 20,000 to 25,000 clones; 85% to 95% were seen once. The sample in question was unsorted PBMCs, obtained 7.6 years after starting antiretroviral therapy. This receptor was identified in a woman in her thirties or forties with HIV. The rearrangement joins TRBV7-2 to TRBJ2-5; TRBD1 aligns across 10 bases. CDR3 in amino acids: CASSPRQGATWETQYF. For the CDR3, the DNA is TGTGCCAGCAGCCCCAGACAGGGGGCGACATGGGAGACCCAGTACTTC.